Shown below are 32 T cell receptor beta chains from a single sample sequenced in a study of cytomegalovirus exposure and HLA in healthy donors. In the PCR, 60 Vbeta and 13 Jbeta primers were used. Sequenced by immunoSEQ multiplex PCR; TCRdb stores in-frame clones only, minus some. The repertoire has under 200,000 clones, roughly 70% of them found once; the top ten carry 2.5% to 3.5%. Sequences were obtained from PBMCs. The receptors stem from a woman aged 45-65 years in good health and CMV-seropositive.

The genes are TRBV19 and TRBJ2-1; 9 bases match TRBD1. Germline values: CDR1 LNHDA, CDR2 SQIVND (reference sequence). CDR3 length: 17 amino acids. Trimming took 0 bases from V and 2 from J; bases not matched to a gene: 5. The CDR3: CASSIEGGTGPYNEQFF. CDR3 in DNA: TGTGCCAGTAGTATAGAGGGGGGGACAGGGCCCTACAATGAGCAGTTCTTC.

J is TRBJ1-1 and V is TRBV6-5, with TRBD1 matching 8 bases. Germline V CDR1 and CDR2: MNHEY, SVGAGI. The CDR3 is 14 amino acids. V was pared by 3 bases and J by 5 bases, with 5 bases of the junction left unmatched. The DNA for the CDR3 is TGTGCCAGCAGTTATCAGGGGGCAAGTACTGAAGCTTTCTTT. The encoded protein is CASSYQGASTEAFF.

This chain uses TRBV6-5 with TRBJ1-2; tentatively, D is TRBD1 (6 bases). Per germline, CDR1 MNHEY and CDR2 SVGAGI. The CDR3 is 14 residues long. V dropped 8 bases and J dropped 4 bases, with 17 bases sitting between them. The CDR3 region is CASAGTSSGYGYTF. For the CDR3, the DNA is TGTGCCAGCGCTGGGACATCGTCGGGCTATGGCTACACCTTC.

This rearrangement joins TRBV11-2 to TRBJ1-3, with TRBD1 identical over 7 bases. Germline V gives CDR1 SGHAT, CDR2 FQNNGV. Losses at the gene ends were 5 bases for V and 0 bases for J; bases not matched to a gene: 10. CDR3 size: 17 residues. The CDR3 loop is CASSIPQQGFSGNTIYF. CDR3 coding DNA: TGTGCCAGCAGCATACCCCAACAGGGGTTCTCTGGAAACACCATATATTTT.

V is TRBV5-1 and J is TRBJ2-5, with 8 bases aligning to TRBD2. The CDR3 runs 16 residues. Germline V gene sequence: CDR1 SGHRS, CDR2 YFSETQ. Trimming at V came to 3 bases and at J to 5 bases, leaving 12 bases not matched to a gene. CDR3: CASSSGGGPQWETQYF. CDR3 bases: TGCGCCAGCAGCTCGGGGGGGGGACCGCAGTGGGAGACCCAGTACTTC.

The chain employs TRBV7-6 and TRBJ2-1, with D possibly being TRBD1 (5 bases). CDR1 is SGHVS and CDR2 is FNYEAQ in the germline V gene. The CDR3 sequence is 16 residues long. V lost 4 bases, J lost 5 bases, and 18 bases lay in between. The CDR3 protein is CASSSQPGRVNNEQFF. The DNA for the CDR3 is TGTGCCAGCAGCTCACAACCCGGCAGGGTCAACAATGAGCAGTTCTTC.

The chain employs TRBV27 and TRBJ2-5; 9 nucleotides line up with TRBD2. V gave up 8 bases and J gave up 5 bases; unmatched junction bases: 18. This CDR3 contains 17 residues. The germline gives CDR1 MNHEY, CDR2 SMNVEV (reference sequence). The CDR3, as DNA: TGTGCCAGCGGAGCCGGGACTAGCCCTTACACTAGCGAGACCCAGTACTTC. Residues: CASGAGTSPYTSETQYF.

V and J are TRBV2 and TRBJ1-4; D unclear. Germline assignment: CDR1 SNHLY and CDR2 FYNNEI. V was clipped by 8 bases and J by 5 bases, with 9 bases between them. The CDR3 loop spans 12 amino acids. CDR3 residues: CASFRGNEKLFF. The CDR3 DNA reads TGTGCCAGCTTCCGCGGGAATGAAAAACTGTTTTTT.

This clone appeared once. The chain links TRBV7-2 to TRBJ2-7; 10 positions agree with TRBD1. The CDR3 has 14 amino acids. The V gene's germline CDR1 is SGHTA and CDR2 FQGNSA. V trimming: 6 bases; J trimming: 5 bases; junction bases outside the gene matches: 7. This chain's CDR3 is CASSWTGGSHEQYF. CDR3 coding DNA: TGTGCCAGCAGTTGGACAGGGGGTAGCCACGAGCAGTACTTC.

The chain links TRBV5-1 to TRBJ2-1; D not resolved. This CDR3 comprises 14 residues. Germline CDR1 is SGHRS and CDR2 is YFSETQ. V shed 4 bases and J shed 1 base, with 9 bases lying between them. CDR3 loop: CASSIEVSYNEQFF. In DNA, the CDR3 is TGCGCCAGCAGCATAGAAGTTTCCTACAATGAGCAGTTCTTC.

The chain recombines TRBV2 with TRBJ1-5, with no clear D. Between the trimmed V and J ends, which lost 0 bases and 0 bases, there was a span of 9 bases. Germline CDR1 reads SNHLY; CDR2 reads FYNNEI. The CDR3 spans 16 residues. As DNA, the CDR3 is TGTGCCAGCAGTGAAGCGACAACGAATAGCAATCAGCCCCAGCATTTT. This codes for CASSEATTNSNQPQHF.

The rearrangement uses TRBV2 and TRBJ2-5; 8 bases are a match to TRBD2. The CDR3 length is 13 residues. Germline V gives CDR1 SNHLY, CDR2 FYNNEI. The ends lost 8 bases at V and 2 bases at J; junction bases unmatched: 4. CDR3 in DNA: TGTGCCAGCCAGCGGGAGTTTCAAGAGACCCAGTACTTC. Protein sequence: CASQREFQETQYF.

The chain employs TRBV6-5 and TRBJ2-7, with 7 positions matching TRBD1. Germline V gene data show CDR1 as MNHEY and CDR2 as SVGAGI. The J segment lost 2 bases and the V segment lost 6 bases, leaving 7 bases of the junction unmatched. The CDR3 length is 14 residues. The CDR3 loop reads CASSRQGPPYEQYF. CDR3 DNA: TGTGCCAGCAGCCGACAGGGACCTCCCTACGAGCAGTACTTC.

The sample holds one count of this clone. V gene TRBV5-8 combines with J gene TRBJ1-5, with a weak D call TRBD1 (6 bases). CDR1 and CDR2 from the germline V gene are SGHTS and YDEGEE. The V end lost 1 base, the J end lost 7 bases, and 18 bases lay between the germline ends. There are 16 residues in the CDR3. CDR3 DNA sequence: TGTGCCAGCAGCTTGATGGCGGGGGGGCTCGGGCAGCCCCAGCATTTT. The encoded protein is CASSLMAGGLGQPQHF.

V usage is TRBV7-6 and J usage is TRBJ1-1, with TRBD1 identical over 9 bases. Germline lookup yields CDR1 SGHVS and CDR2 FNYEAQ. The V gene end was trimmed by 5 bases and the J gene end by 5 bases; junction bases not matched to a gene: 12. The CDR3 covers 16 residues. In DNA form, the CDR3 reads TGTGCCAGCAGCGGATCCGGGACAGGGATTCCTACTGAAGCTTTCTTT. This translates into CASSGSGTGIPTEAFF.

CDR3 in amino acids: CASSMTGDITDTQYF. DNA for the CDR3: TGTGCCAGCAGCATGACAGGGGACATAACAGATACGCAGTATTTT. This chain joins TRBV5-4 and TRBJ2-3; 8 bases are shared with TRBD1. The V gene's germline CDR1 is SGHNT and CDR2 YYREEE (reference sequence). The CDR3 consists of 15 residues. Trimming took 4 bases from V and 3 from J; bases not matched to a gene: 7.

The V and J genes are TRBV5-4 and TRBJ2-1; 11 bases agree with TRBD1. The ends lost 4 bases at V and 5 bases at J; junction bases unmatched: 8. CDR3 length equals 16 residues. Germline CDR1 is SGHNT and CDR2 is YYREEE (reference sequence). The CDR3 DNA reads TGTGCCAGCAGCGTACCCGGGACAGGGGGAAACAATGAGCAGTTCTTC. Translation gives CASSVPGTGGNNEQFF.

This clone was recorded only once. The chain uses TRBV7-6 and TRBJ1-6; unclear D gene. The ends were cut back, 1 base at V and 15 bases at J, with 16 bases in the middle. The length of the CDR3 is 14 residues. Germline CDR1 SGHVS, CDR2 FNYEAQ. In DNA, the CDR3 is TGTGCCAGCAGCTTAGAATGGCACGGACTATGCCTCCACTTT. It encodes CASSLEWHGLCLHF.

This clone was detected only once. The chain joins TRBV7-9 to TRBJ2-3, with a tentative D call TRBD2 (7 bases). V was clipped by 5 bases and J by 6 bases, with 21 bases between them. The CDR3 extends over 16 amino acids. Germline-derived CDR1 and CDR2 are SEHNR and FQNEAQ (reference sequence). The CDR3 is CASSRRAGAHADTQYF. In DNA form, the CDR3 reads TGTGCCAGCAGCCGCCGCGCGGGGGCCCACGCGGATACGCAGTATTTT.

V gene TRBV19 combines with J gene TRBJ1-4; TRBD1 agrees at 9 bases. V shed 5 bases and J 6 bases; nucleotides not matched to a gene: 10. This CDR3 is 16 amino acids long. CDR1 is LNHDA, CDR2 SQIVND, per germline (reference sequence). The CDR3 nucleotides are TGTGCCAGTAGTCCTCTTTCCGGGACAGGGTATGAAAAACTGTTTTTT. Encoded protein: CASSPLSGTGYEKLFF.

The table lists this clone with a few counts. The V gene is TRBV6-5, the J gene TRBJ1-1; possible D gene TRBD1, 6 bases. The germline gives CDR1 MNHEY, CDR2 SVGAGI. V lost 0 bases and J 5 bases, leaving 13 bases between the germline ends. This CDR3 region has 15 residues. CDR3 sequence (DNA): TGTGCCAGCAGTTACTCAGGGCAGGGGCGGACTGAAGCTTTCTTT. It encodes CASSYSGQGRTEAFF.

In the case of this clone: Other DNA sequences in this specimen translate into the identical CDR3. The chain recombines TRBV5-1 with TRBJ2-3; 8 bases are a match to TRBD1. Germline V gene data show CDR1 as SGHRS and CDR2 as YFSETQ. This CDR3 region has 14 residues. The ends lost 4 bases at V and 6 bases at J; junction bases unmatched: 7. The CDR3 reads CASSLGQGGDTQYF. CDR3 nucleotides: TGCGCCAGCAGCCTTGGACAGGGCGGTGATACGCAGTATTTT.

The J gene is TRBJ2-6, the V gene TRBV5-4; D might be TRBD1 (5 bases). The CDR3 runs 15 residues. Looked up from germline, CDR1 is SGHNT and CDR2 is YYREEE (reference sequence). With 0 bases removed from V and 2 bases from J, the gap between germline ends came to 6 bases. The CDR3 DNA follows: TGTGCCAGCAGCTTGGAAGGGGCTGGGGCCAACGTCCTGACTTTC. It codes for CASSLEGAGANVLTF.

CDR3 in DNA: TGTGCCAGCAGTCTAGGGGCCTCTAACTATGGCTACACCTTC. This encodes CASSLGASNYGYTF. The V call is TRBV6-1, the J call TRBJ1-2; perhaps TRBD1 as D (5 bases). Trimming pared 5 bases from V and 0 bases from J, leaving 10 bases between. Germline V gene sequence: CDR1 MNHNS, CDR2 SASEGT. The CDR3 has 14 residues.

The chain employs TRBV5-6 and TRBJ2-7; a weak D match, TRBD1 (5 bases). Germline V lookup: CDR1 SGHDT, CDR2 YYEEEE. With 0 bases removed from V and 4 bases from J, the gap between germline ends came to 8 bases. The CDR3 extends over 13 amino acids. The CDR3 reads CASSLGQNYEQYF. CDR3 nucleotides: TGTGCCAGCAGCTTGGGACAGAATTACGAGCAGTACTTC.

The rearrangement joins TRBV7-6 to TRBJ2-2; tentative D call: TRBD1 (6 bases). Deletions cut 3 bases from V and 6 bases from J, with 17 bases between. The CDR3 consists of 16 residues. Per the germline V gene, CDR1 is SGHVS and CDR2 is FNYEAQ. The CDR3 reads CASSLAGSGDSGELFF. The DNA of the CDR3 is TGTGCCAGCAGCTTGGCCGGGTCAGGGGATTCCGGGGAGCTGTTTTTT.

This clone came up a few times. CDR3 in amino acids: CASSRDMKETQYF. In DNA, the CDR3 is TGTGCCAGCAGCAGGGACATGAAAGAGACCCAGTACTTC. V gene TRBV2 combines with J gene TRBJ2-5; tentatively, D is TRBD1 (6 bases). Germline values: CDR1 SNHLY, CDR2 FYNNEI. The CDR3 spans 13 residues. Trimming removed 6 bases from V and 3 bases from J, with 11 bases in between.

The sample holds one count of this clone. The chain joins TRBV9 to TRBJ1-2; perhaps TRBD1 as D (5 bases). Trimming removed 6 bases from V and 7 bases from J, with 10 bases in between. Per the germline V gene, CDR1 is SGDLS and CDR2 is YYNGEE. The CDR3 loop spans 11 amino acids. CDR3 sequence (DNA): TGTGCCAGCAAGCGGGGCGGTGGCTACACCTTC. Amino acid sequence: CASKRGGGYTF.

The gene calls are TRBV5-4 and TRBJ2-5; a possible D gene is TRBD2 (6 bases). This CDR3 is 14 amino acids long. The V and J ends lost 1 base and 2 bases respectively, with 9 bases between them. Germline values: CDR1 SGHNT, CDR2 YYREEE (reference sequence). DNA for the CDR3: TGTGCCAGCAGCTTGCGCGGGACTCAAGAGACCCAGTACTTC. It specifies CASSLRGTQETQYF.

V is TRBV6-1 and J is TRBJ2-1; a possible D gene is TRBD2 (5 bases). The CDR3 covers 15 residues. V lost 2 bases and J lost 10, with 18 bases in between. Per germline, CDR1 MNHNS and CDR2 SASEGT. CDR3 coding DNA: TGTGCCAGCAGTGAATCCCTCCGCTCCGGGAACGAGCAGTTCTTC. Its protein is CASSESLRSGNEQFF.

The chain carries TRBV5-1 and TRBJ2-5, with a weak D call TRBD1 (7 bases). V lost 3 bases, J lost 6 bases, and 21 bases lay in between. The germline V gene encodes CDR1 SGHRS and CDR2 YFSETQ. The CDR3 covers 16 residues. The CDR3 loop reads CASSSGGTTKGKTQYF. The CDR3 DNA reads TGCGCCAGCAGCTCAGGGGGGACAACGAAGGGTAAGACCCAGTACTTC.

The chain has TRBV7-8 and TRBJ2-5; 10 nucleotides agree with TRBD2. V gave up 5 bases and J gave up 5 bases; unmatched junction bases: 11. The CDR3 has 16 amino acids. Germline loops: CDR1 SGHVS, CDR2 FQNEAQ. CDR3 loop: CASSPDRAGGPETQYF. The CDR3 DNA is TGTGCCAGCAGCCCTGATCGAGCGGGGGGGCCGGAGACCCAGTACTTC.